The 11 T cell receptor beta chains in this list originate from one sample, sequenced in a study of T cell responses to AZD1222 COVID-19 vaccine. Generated by immunoSEQ multiplex PCR, the TCRdb table keeps only in-frame clones and is missing some. The profile shows some 150,000 clones, roughly 88% of them singletons. The sequencing here drew on peripheral blood, taken on day 0 of AZD1222 vaccination. Source of these receptors: an adult in good health.

The chain joins TRBV7-2 to TRBJ1-2; 7 bases align to TRBD1. Germline trimming cut 5 bases from V and 2 bases from J; bases unmatched to any gene: 5. Germline CDR1 SGHTA, CDR2 FQGNSA. The CDR3 length is 14 residues. Written as DNA, the CDR3 is TGTGCCAGCAGCCAACAACAGGGGAACTATGGCTACACCTTC. Translating gives CASSQQQGNYGYTF.

J is TRBJ1-1 and V is TRBV12-3 or TRBV12-4; D gene uncertain. V lost 5 bases and J 3 bases, leaving 10 bases between the germline ends. There are 13 residues in the CDR3. In DNA, the CDR3 is TGTGCCAGCAGTCTCCTTCAGCACACTGAAGCTTTCTTT. Translating it yields CASSLLQHTEAFF.

J is TRBJ1-2 and V is TRBV19; 7 bases map to TRBD1. V was clipped by 5 bases and J by 5 bases; unmatched bases: 8. There are 14 residues in the CDR3. CDR1 and CDR2 (germline): LNHDA, SQIVND (reference sequence). The CDR3 DNA sequence: TGTGCCAGTAGTCGACAGGGCCCCGGGTATGGCTACACCTTC. The encoded protein is CASSRQGPGYGYTF.

This clone was seen a few times. The V gene is TRBV7-9, the J gene TRBJ2-7; D might be TRBD1 (5 bases). This CDR3 contains 13 residues. Per the germline V gene, CDR1 is SEHNR and CDR2 is FQNEAQ (reference sequence). The ends were cut back, 4 bases at V and 2 bases at J, with 9 bases in the middle. CDR3 residues: CASSSGRAYEQYF. The CDR3 DNA sequence: TGTGCCAGCAGCTCTGGCAGGGCCTACGAGCAGTACTTC.

The chain carries TRBV6-6 and TRBJ2-1, with a tentative D call TRBD1 (6 bases). The CDR3 loop spans 14 amino acids. Germline assignment: CDR1 MNHNY and CDR2 SVGAGI (reference sequence). With 6 bases removed from V and 8 bases from J, the gap between germline ends came to 17 bases. CDR3 bases: TGTGCCAGCAGAATGGGTCGGGGACACGATGAGCAGTTCTTC. Its protein is CASRMGRGHDEQFF.

The chain uses TRBV19 and TRBJ1-6; the match to TRBD1 covers 7 bases. Germline assignment: CDR1 LNHDA and CDR2 SQIVND (reference sequence). The V segment lost 5 bases and the J segment 2 bases; nucleotides outside the gene matches: 3. The CDR3 is 15 residues long. CDR3 residues: CASSGQATYNSPLHF. DNA of the CDR3: TGTGCCAGTAGTGGACAGGCAACCTATAATTCACCCCTCCACTTT.

CDR3 protein: CASSPSPVAGELFF. The CDR3 nucleotides read TGTGCCAGCAGTCCTAGTCCGGTTGCCGGGGAGCTGTTTTTT. The rearrangement links TRBV7-2 to TRBJ2-2; D not resolved. CDR3 length equals 14 residues. Trimming removed 6 bases from V and 6 bases from J, with 14 bases in between. The germline gives CDR1 SGHTA, CDR2 FQGNSA. The entire variable domain, with the rest obtained from reference TRBV7-2 and TRBJ2-2, is as follows: GAGVSQSPSNKVTEKGKDVELRCDPISGHTALYWYRQSLGQGLEFLIYFQGNSAPDKSGLPSDRFSAERTGGSVSTLTIQRTQQEDSAVYLCASSPSPVAGELFFGEGSRLTVL.

The chain is built from TRBV18 and TRBJ1-5; TRBD1 agrees at 12 bases. CDR3 length: 16 residues. Germline V gives CDR1 KGHSH, CDR2 LQKENI. Germline trimming cut 4 bases from V and 6 bases from J; bases unmatched to any gene: 7. CDR3 bases: TGTGCCAGCTCACACTTGGGGACAGGGGGCTTTCAGCCCCAGCATTTT. Its protein is CASSHLGTGGFQPQHF.

The rearrangement uses TRBV27 and TRBJ1-5, with D perhaps TRBD1 (6 bases). The CDR3 is 16 residues long. V lost 6 bases to trimming and J lost 6 bases, with 21 bases between them. In germline, CDR1 is MNHEY, CDR2 SMNVEV (reference sequence). Written as DNA, the CDR3 is TGTGCCAGCAGCTTTCAGGGGCCTGATGTCGGTCAGCCCCAGCATTTT. It translates to CASSFQGPDVGQPQHF.

V usage is TRBV6-6 and J usage is TRBJ1-2; TRBD1 is a possible D gene (5 bases). Germline CDR1 reads MNHNY; CDR2 reads SVGAGI (reference sequence). This CDR3 is 13 amino acids long. V lost 2 bases to trimming and J lost 8 bases, with 12 bases between them. The DNA of the CDR3 is TGTGCCAGCAGTTACCCGGGGGAGGGGGGCTACACCTTC. Residues: CASSYPGEGGYTF.

Written as DNA, the CDR3 is TGTGCCAGCTCACCGGGGACAGGGGGAGGAAACACTGAAGCTTTCTTT. Protein: CASSPGTGGGNTEAFF. The chain recombines TRBV18 with TRBJ1-1; 11 bases match TRBD1. The V and J ends lost 3 bases and 2 bases, in that order; junction bases with no gene match: 5. Germline V gene sequence: CDR1 KGHSH, CDR2 LQKENI. CDR3 length: 16 amino acids.